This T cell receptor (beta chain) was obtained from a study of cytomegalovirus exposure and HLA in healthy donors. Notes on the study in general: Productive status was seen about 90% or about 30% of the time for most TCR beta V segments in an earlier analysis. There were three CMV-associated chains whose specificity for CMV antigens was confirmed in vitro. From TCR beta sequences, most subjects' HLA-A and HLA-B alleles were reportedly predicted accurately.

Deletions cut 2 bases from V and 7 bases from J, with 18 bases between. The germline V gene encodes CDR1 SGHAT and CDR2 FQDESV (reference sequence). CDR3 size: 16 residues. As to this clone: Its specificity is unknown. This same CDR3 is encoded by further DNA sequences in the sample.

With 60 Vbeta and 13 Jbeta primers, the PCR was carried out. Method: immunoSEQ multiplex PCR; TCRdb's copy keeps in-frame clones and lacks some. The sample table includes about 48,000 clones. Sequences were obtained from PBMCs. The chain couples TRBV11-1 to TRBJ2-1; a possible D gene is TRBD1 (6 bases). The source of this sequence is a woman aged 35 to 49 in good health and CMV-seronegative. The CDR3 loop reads CASSLSPGNTGNEQFF. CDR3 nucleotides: TGTGCCAGCAGCTTAAGTCCCGGCAATACAGGGAATGAGCAGTTCTTC. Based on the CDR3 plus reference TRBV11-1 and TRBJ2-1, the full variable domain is EAEVAQSPRYKITEKSQAVAFWCDPISGHATLYWYRQILGQGPELLVQFQDESVVDDSQLPKDRFSAERLKGVDSTLKIQPAELGDSAMYLCASSLSPGNTGNEQFFGPGTRLTVL.